Included here is one T cell receptor (beta chain) sequence, with context. The antigen remains undetermined. V lost 5 bases to trimming and J lost 7 bases, with 3 bases between them. Germline V lookup: CDR1 MNHEY, CDR2 SVGAGI. This CDR3 is built from 11 residues. This entry belongs to a study of brain T cells in children with intractable seizures. Study outcomes and limitations: HCMV serostatus was not known, and viral specificity came from CDR3 similarity only.

The sequenced cases were selected for having the highest brain T cell transcript signatures. At least one anti-epileptic drug was given before surgery. Produced via immunoSEQ multiplex PCR; TCRdb's table is partial and in-frame only. Among 95,000 to 120,000 clones listed, 90% to 95% were seen once. The chain joins TRBV6-5 to TRBJ1-6; D not certain. This clonotype was sampled from a boy less than two years old with hemimegalencephaly and intractable seizures. This specimen consisted of peripheral blood, obtained at surgery. The CDR3 coding sequence is TGTGCCAGCAGTAACAATTCACCCCTCCACTTT. Amino acid sequence: CASSNNSPLHF.